Below, 29 T cell receptor beta chains from the same sample are listed, as sequenced in a study of T-cell memory formation after mild COVID-19. TCRdb analysed the 5' RACE reads with MiXCR anew, one entry per CDR3 protein. The sample includes 550,000 to 700,000 distinct CDR3 sequences, about a sixth of them seen just once. Sequencing was performed on PBMCs or a T cell subset sorted from them (not recorded which). These receptor sequences come from an adult woman who had mild COVID-19 (a few samples of this study predate the infection). Cell type and time point are not known.

This clonotype was seen a handful of times. The V and J genes are TRBV12-3 or TRBV12-4 and TRBJ1-1; 9 bases are a match to TRBD1. V gave up 7 bases and J gave up 1 base; unmatched junction bases: 7. The CDR3 covers 15 residues. As DNA, the CDR3 is TGTGCCAGCATCCCAGGGACAGGGTGGAACACTGAAGCTTTCTTT. As protein: CASIPGTGWNTEAFF.

This clonotype was observed a handful of times. This sequence joins TRBV18 and TRBJ2-5; D is possibly TRBD1 (5 bases). The germline CDR1 and CDR2 sequences are KGHSH and LQKENI. Trimming stripped 0 bases from V and 5 bases from J, with 10 bases between. The length of the CDR3 is 14 residues. In DNA, the CDR3 is TGTGCCAGCTCACCACCGGCAGGGAAGGAGACCCAGTACTTC. This sequence encodes CASSPPAGKETQYF. Combining the CDR3 with reference TRBV18 and TRBJ2-5 gives the whole variable domain NAGVMQNPRHLVRRRGQEARLRCSPMKGHSHVYWYRQLPEEGLKFMVYLQKENIIDESGMPKERFSAEFPKEGPSILRIQQVVRGDSAAYFCASSPPAGKETQYFGPGTRLLVL.

This clonotype was detected only a few times. The V and J genes are TRBV10-3 and TRBJ1-1; no definite D call. CDR1 and CDR2 (germline): ENHRY, SYGVKD. The V and J ends lost 6 bases and 1 base respectively, with 9 bases between them. The CDR3 consists of 13 residues. CDR3 loop: CAISEGANTEAFF. For the CDR3, the DNA is TGTGCCATCAGCGAGGGCGCGAACACTGAAGCTTTCTTT.

The CDR3 sequence: CASSPSPGWGASQETQYF. CDR3 DNA: TGTGCCAGCAGCCCTTCCCCTGGATGGGGGGCGTCCCAAGAGACCCAGTACTTC. This rearrangement joins TRBV5-5 to TRBJ2-5, with D perhaps matching TRBD1 or TRBD2 (6 bases each). Trimming removed 4 bases at V and 1 base at J, with 23 bases between. The CDR3 sequence is 18 residues long. Germline-derived CDR1 and CDR2 are SGHKS and YYEKEE (reference sequence). Complete variable domain (other parts from reference TRBV5-5 and TRBJ2-5): DAGVTQSPTHLIKTRGQQVTLRCSPISGHKSVSWYQQVLGQGPQFIFQYYEKEERGRGNFPDRFSARQFPNYSSELNVNALLLGDSALYLCASSPSPGWGASQETQYFGPGTRLLVL.

The rearrangement links TRBV4-1 to TRBJ2-1; D is perhaps TRBD1 or TRBD2 (6 bases each). Germline lookup yields CDR1 MGHRA and CDR2 YSYEKL. This CDR3 has 15 residues. Trimming removed 5 bases at V and 7 bases at J, with 18 bases between. The CDR3 protein is CASSEGTGRWNEQFF. The CDR3 nucleotides are TGCGCCAGCAGCGAAGGCACAGGGAGGTGGAATGAGCAGTTCTTC.

In its sample, this clonotype was seen a few times. The CDR3 region is CASSAEDSSYEQYF. CDR3 nucleotides: TGTGCCAGCTCAGCGGAGGACAGCTCCTACGAGCAGTACTTC. The chain combines TRBV18 with TRBJ2-7; D is perhaps TRBD1 (6 bases). V lost 5 bases and J 0 bases, leaving 11 bases between the germline ends. Germline loops: CDR1 KGHSH, CDR2 LQKENI. The CDR3 runs 14 residues.

This clonotype was found a few times. This rearrangement joins TRBV20-1 to TRBJ2-3, with D tentatively TRBD1 (5 bases). CDR3 length: 14 residues. Germline CDR1 reads DFQATT; CDR2 reads SNEGSKA (reference sequence). V was trimmed by 3 bases and J by 4 bases, leaving 14 bases between them. CDR3 protein: CSASVGEVPDTQYF. The DNA for the CDR3 is TGCAGTGCTAGTGTAGGGGAAGTCCCAGATACGCAGTATTTT.

This clonotype appeared a few times. This rearrangement joins TRBV2 to TRBJ2-1; D might be TRBD2 (5 bases). Germline-derived CDR1 and CDR2 are SNHLY and FYNNEI. V was cut by 6 bases and J by 4 bases, with 16 bases left in between. The CDR3 is 15 amino acids. CDR3 in amino acids: CASRAPGPGYNEQFF. The CDR3 DNA reads TGTGCCAGCAGAGCCCCAGGCCCGGGGTACAATGAGCAGTTCTTC.

This clonotype came up many times. V and J are TRBV7-9 and TRBJ2-3; D is unclear. Per the germline V gene, CDR1 is SEHNR and CDR2 is FQNEAQ (reference sequence). V was clipped by 0 bases and J by 6 bases, with 7 bases between them. This CDR3 spans 13 amino acids. CDR3 nucleotide sequence: TGTGCCAGCAGCTTAGCCGTTCGGGATACGCAGTATTTT. It yields the protein CASSLAVRDTQYF.

V usage is TRBV12-3 or TRBV12-4 and J usage is TRBJ1-1; 12 bases match TRBD1. CDR3 length: 14 residues. The V and J ends lost 5 bases and 6 bases, in that order; junction bases with no gene match: 4. CDR3 sequence reads: CASSAWDRGPEAFF. The CDR3 DNA follows: TGTGCCAGCAGTGCTTGGGACAGGGGGCCTGAAGCTTTCTTT.

This clonotype was seen repeatedly, ten times or more. This chain connects TRBV20-1 to TRBJ2-7; D assignment may be TRBD1 or TRBD2 (6 bases each). The V end lost 6 bases, the J end lost 8 bases, and 17 bases lay between the germline ends. Germline CDR1 DFQATT, CDR2 SNEGSKA (reference sequence). The CDR3 is 12 residues long. CDR3 nucleotides: TGCAGTGCAGGGGGGCAGCCCCCGAAGCAGTACTTC. Its translation is CSAGGQPPKQYF.

This clonotype appeared a few times. V usage is TRBV20-1 and J usage is TRBJ2-2, with TRBD2 matching over 9 bases. V gave up 4 bases and J gave up 2 bases; unmatched junction bases: 8. CDR3 length equals 16 residues. CDR1 and CDR2 (germline): DFQATT, SNEGSKA (reference sequence). CDR3 region: CSAISLAGPNTGELFF. CDR3 coding DNA: TGCAGTGCTATTAGTCTAGCGGGACCCAACACCGGGGAGCTGTTTTTT.

The table lists this clonotype with a few counts. J is TRBJ1-5 and V is TRBV7-9, with D maybe TRBD1 (5 bases). Looked up from germline, CDR1 is SEHNR and CDR2 is FQNEAQ (reference sequence). There are 15 residues in the CDR3. V was pared by 3 bases and J by 4 bases, with 13 bases between. The CDR3 sequence: CASSFGTDYNQPQHF. CDR3 nucleotides: TGTGCCAGCAGCTTCGGGACGGATTATAATCAGCCCCAGCATTTT.

The chain carries TRBV20-1 and TRBJ2-1, with 8 positions matching TRBD1. The CDR3 contains 9 residues. Germline CDR1 reads DFQATT; CDR2 reads SNEGSKA (reference sequence). CDR3 DNA: TGCAGACAGGGGGACGAGCAGTTCTTC. It is translated as CRQGDEQFF.

This clonotype has more than one count but fewer than ten. The rearrangement links TRBV2 to TRBJ1-2; 7 bases agree with TRBD1. The germline CDR1 and CDR2 sequences are SNHLY and FYNNEI. CDR3 size: 14 residues. V was pared by 2 bases and J by 4 bases, with 4 bases of the junction left unmatched. DNA of the CDR3: TGTGCCAGCAGTGAAAACAGGGGAACCTATGGCTACACCTTC. Translated: CASSENRGTYGYTF.

This clonotype was seen more than once but under ten times. The V call is TRBV20-1, the J call TRBJ2-3, with 9 bases fitting TRBD1. Trimming removed 7 bases from V and 2 bases from J; junction bases left unmatched: 10. Germline CDR1 reads DFQATT; CDR2 reads SNEGSKA (reference sequence). The CDR3 is made up of 15 amino acids. Written as DNA, the CDR3 is TGCAGTGTCACCCCCCGGACAGGGGCCACAGATACGCAGTATTTT. Its translation: CSVTPRTGATDTQYF.

The V and J genes are TRBV6-5 and TRBJ2-7; D ambiguous. V gave up 5 bases and J gave up 0 bases, with 8 bases separating them. The CDR3 contains 13 residues. The germline V gene has CDR1 MNHEY and CDR2 SVGAGI. The CDR3 DNA reads TGTGCCAGCAGTCACGGATTCTCCTACGAGCAGTACTTC. Amino acid sequence: CASSHGFSYEQYF.

This clonotype was counted only a few times. This sequence joins TRBV7-2 and TRBJ2-7; unclear D gene. The V gene lost 2 bases and the J gene lost 2 bases, with 10 bases spanning the gap. This CDR3 has 14 amino acids. Germline CDR1 SGHTA, CDR2 FQGNSA. CDR3 sequence: CASSLMPGPYEQYF. For the CDR3, the DNA is TGTGCCAGCAGCTTAATGCCTGGGCCCTACGAGCAGTACTTC.

The chain has TRBV14 and TRBJ1-2; perhaps TRBD1 as D (6 bases). Trimming cost V 4 bases and J 4 bases, with 16 bases left between them. This CDR3 region has 15 residues. Germline V gene data show CDR1 as SGHDN and CDR2 as FVKESK. This CDR3 is CASSRTAGAAYGYTF. The DNA of the CDR3 is TGTGCCAGCAGCCGGACAGCGGGGGCTGCCTATGGCTACACCTTC.

This chain uses TRBV12-3 or TRBV12-4 with TRBJ2-7; D might be TRBD1 or TRBD2, each matching 5 bases. This CDR3 region has 14 residues. Trimming pared 7 bases from V and 2 bases from J, leaving 15 bases between. The CDR3 spells CASTLRDGTYEQYF. The CDR3 DNA follows: TGTGCCAGCACCCTCCGGGACGGTACCTACGAGCAGTACTTC.

V gene TRBV4-2 combines with J gene TRBJ2-5, with 8 bases matching TRBD1. V trimming: 3 bases; J trimming: 5 bases; junction bases outside the gene matches: 11. The CDR3 runs 16 residues. Germline CDR1 is LGHNA and CDR2 is YNFKEQ. The CDR3 reads CASSQTSPGGGETQYF. The CDR3 bases are TGTGCCAGCAGCCAGACTTCGCCAGGGGGCGGTGAGACCCAGTACTTC.

In this sample, this clonotype turned up a few times. The chain recombines TRBV24-1 with TRBJ2-1, with 13 positions matching TRBD2. Germline V gene lookup returns CDR1 KGHDR and CDR2 SFDVKD. V was pared by 4 bases and J by 7 bases, with 15 bases of the junction left unmatched. The CDR3 has 19 amino acids. The CDR3 bases are TGTGCCACCAGTGAATCCGGGACTAGCGGGGAGCTAAGAACTAATGAGCAGTTCTTC. This encodes CATSESGTSGELRTNEQFF.

This clonotype was seen a handful of times. The chain recombines TRBV7-6 with TRBJ2-3, with D perhaps TRBD1 (6 bases). CDR3 length: 17 residues. Deletions cut 1 base from V and 2 bases from J, with 16 bases between. CDR1 and CDR2 (germline): SGHVS, FNYEAQ. The CDR3 bases are TGTGCCAGCAGCTTAGTGTGGGGGCGCCTTAACACAGATACGCAGTATTTT. Protein product: CASSLVWGRLNTDTQYF. Supplemented by reference TRBV7-6 and TRBJ2-3, the full variable domain reads GAGVSQSPRYKVTKRGQDVALRCDPISGHVSLYWYRQALGQGPEFLTYFNYEAQQDKSGLPNDRFSAERPEGSISTLTIQRTEQRDSAMYRCASSLVWGRLNTDTQYFGPGTRLTVL.

In this sample, this clonotype turned up a few times. The chain uses TRBV27 and TRBJ2-1, with D possibly matching TRBD2 (6 bases). V shed 5 bases and J shed 8 bases, with 16 bases lying between them. Looked up from germline, CDR1 is MNHEY and CDR2 is SMNVEV (reference sequence). The CDR3 spans 14 residues. The CDR3 nucleotides are TGTGCCAGCAGTAACTCATATAGCGGAGATGAGCAGTTCTTC. It encodes CASSNSYSGDEQFF.

This chain uses TRBV7-2 with TRBJ2-3; perhaps TRBD1 as D (6 bases). CDR1 SGHTA and CDR2 FQGNSA come from the germline V gene. The CDR3 is 15 amino acids. V shed 4 bases and J shed 4 bases, with 15 bases lying between them. The CDR3 sequence is CASSSRAGGPDTQYF. CDR3 bases: TGTGCCAGCAGCTCACGAGCTGGGGGCCCAGATACGCAGTATTTT.

This clonotype was recorded a few times. This sequence joins TRBV7-9 and TRBJ1-3; D unresolved. The V gene's germline CDR1 is SEHNR and CDR2 FQNEAQ (reference sequence). CDR3 length: 15 amino acids. The V end was cut by 1 base, the J end by 0 bases, with 7 bases between. The CDR3 loop is CASSLDAFSGNTIYF. As DNA, the CDR3 is TGTGCCAGCAGCTTAGATGCCTTCTCTGGAAACACCATATATTTT.

This clonotype was observed a handful of times. J is TRBJ2-1 and V is TRBV7-8, with 13 positions matching TRBD2. CDR1 and CDR2 from the germline V gene are SGHVS and FQNEAQ. The V gene end was trimmed by 5 bases and the J gene end by 3 bases; junction bases not matched to a gene: 4. CDR3 length: 16 amino acids. CDR3 protein: CASSEGLAGIYNEQFF. The CDR3 bases are TGTGCCAGCAGCGAGGGACTAGCGGGGATCTACAATGAGCAGTTCTTC.

There are a few counts of this clonotype. The chain recombines TRBV5-5 with TRBJ1-4, with 7 positions matching TRBD1. With 6 bases clipped from V and 4 bases from J, the junction kept 6 bases outside the gene matches. The CDR3 spans 14 residues. CDR1 is SGHKS and CDR2 is YYEKEE in the germline V gene (reference sequence). The CDR3 sequence is CASIPDRFNEKLFF. The CDR3 DNA sequence: TGTGCCAGCATTCCGGACAGGTTTAATGAAAAACTGTTTTTT.

The chain is built from TRBV29-1 and TRBJ2-2; 7 nucleotides line up with TRBD1. The CDR3 has 13 amino acids. V gave up 6 bases and J gave up 2 bases; unmatched junction bases: 3. CDR1 and CDR2 (germline): SQVTM, ANQGSEA. CDR3 bases: TGCAGCGTGGGGGACAGTAACACCGGGGAGCTGTTTTTT. Its translation is CSVGDSNTGELFF.